Below, 20 T cell receptor beta chains from the same sample are listed, as sequenced in a study of T cell changes during pregnancy in multiple sclerosis. Measured with immunoSEQ multiplex PCR; TCRdb has only the in-frame clones, and not every one. The sample holds tens of thousands of clones; roughly nine tenths are singletons and the top ten take roughly 2%. The material sequenced was peripheral blood, taken in the second trimester of pregnancy. These receptors came from a female donor in good health, enrolled as a control in a pregnancy study.

The J gene is TRBJ1-5, the V gene TRBV5-1; no definite D call. The CDR3 is 15 amino acids. Germline CDR1 and CDR2: SGHRS and YFSETQ. V gave up 5 bases and J gave up 5 bases, with 17 bases separating them. The CDR3 DNA is TGCGCCAGCAGATTAATACAGAGAGTCGATCAGCCCCAGCATTTT. It is translated as CASRLIQRVDQPQHF.

This clone has just one count. This chain links TRBV28 with TRBJ1-2; TRBD1 matches 7 bases. The ends lost 5 bases at V and 2 bases at J; junction bases unmatched: 5. CDR3 length: 14 amino acids. Germline V lookup: CDR1 MDHEN, CDR2 SYDVKM. The CDR3 sequence: CASSPWTGNYGYTF. In DNA form, the CDR3 reads TGTGCCAGCAGTCCATGGACAGGAAACTATGGCTACACCTTC.

The chain employs TRBV5-5 and TRBJ2-1, with TRBD1 matching 7 bases. CDR1 and CDR2 from the germline V gene are SGHKS and YYEKEE (reference sequence). The V segment lost 6 bases and the J segment 6 bases; nucleotides outside the gene matches: 21. The CDR3 has 18 residues. DNA for the CDR3: TGTGCCAGCAACCCTAGACAGGGACCAACCCCAAGGGCCAATGAGCAGTTCTTC. It is translated as CASNPRQGPTPRANEQFF.

The chain has TRBV7-2 and TRBJ2-1, with a tentative D call TRBD1 (5 bases). V was cut by 1 base and J by 7 bases, with 8 bases left in between. The CDR3 length is 13 residues. The germline CDR1 and CDR2 sequences are SGHTA and FQGNSA. The CDR3 is CASSLGRQNEQFF. CDR3 bases: TGTGCCAGCAGCTTAGGGAGACAGAATGAGCAGTTCTTC. Drawing the rest from reference TRBV7-2 and TRBJ2-1, the complete variable domain is GAGVSQSPSNKVTEKGKDVELRCDPISGHTALYWYRQSLGQGLEFLIYFQGNSAPDKSGLPSDRFSAERTGGSVSTLTIQRTQQEDSAVYLCASSLGRQNEQFFGPGTRLTVL.

The genes are TRBV30 and TRBJ2-7; D might be TRBD2 (6 bases). Trimming took off 7 bases at V and 2 bases at J, with 15 bases between the two ends. Germline V CDR1 and CDR2: GTSNPN, SVGIG (reference sequence). This CDR3 spans 13 amino acids. CDR3 loop: CAYRPGDPYEQYF. Here the CDR3 DNA reads TGTGCCTACCGGCCGGGGGATCCCTACGAGCAGTACTTC. Filled out from reference TRBV30 and TRBJ2-7, the complete variable domain reads SQTIHQWPATLVQPVGSPLSLECTVEGTSNPNLYWYRQAAGRGLQLLFYSVGIGQISSEVPQNLSASRPQDRQFILSSKKLLLSDSGFYLCAYRPGDPYEQYFGPGTRLTVT.

This chain uses TRBV4-3 with TRBJ2-1; 16 nucleotides agree with TRBD2. This CDR3 comprises 15 residues. J gave up 7 bases and V 3 bases, and 0 bases lay outside the gene matches. CDR1 is LGHNA, CDR2 YSLEER, per germline. The DNA of the CDR3 is TGCGCCAGCAGCCAGGGACTAGCGGGGGGGAATGAGCAGTTCTTC. It translates to CASSQGLAGGNEQFF.

V gene TRBV7-9 combines with J gene TRBJ2-5, with D tentatively TRBD2 (6 bases). V was shortened by 0 bases and J by 13 bases, with 15 bases between the two germline ends. Germline CDR1 is SEHNR and CDR2 is FQNEAQ (reference sequence). This CDR3 has 13 amino acids. The CDR3 reads CASSLAPGLPLYF. The CDR3 region has the DNA TGTGCCAGCAGCTTAGCCCCGGGACTCCCTCTGTACTTC.

The rearrangement uses TRBV18 and TRBJ1-1; D remains unclear. The germline V gene encodes CDR1 KGHSH and CDR2 LQKENI. This CDR3 is built from 14 residues. V gave up 3 bases and J gave up 3 bases, with 11 bases separating them. CDR3 sequence reads: CASSPPGEYTEAFF. CDR3 nucleotide sequence: TGTGCCAGCTCACCCCCCGGGGAGTACACTGAAGCTTTCTTT.

The V and J genes are TRBV7-9 and TRBJ1-4; tentative D call: TRBD1 (6 bases). CDR1 and CDR2 (germline): SEHNR, FQNEAQ (reference sequence). This CDR3 is 13 amino acids long. The V end lost 7 bases, the J end lost 6 bases, and 12 bases lay between the germline ends. DNA of the CDR3: TGTGCCAGCACTAGGGGGAAGGATGAAAAACTGTTTTTT. Translated: CASTRGKDEKLFF.

Only one count was recorded for this clone. This rearrangement joins TRBV5-6 to TRBJ2-7; D possibly corresponds to TRBD1 (6 bases). Trimming cost V 2 bases and J 2 bases, with 11 bases left between them. The CDR3 loop spans 14 amino acids. Germline-derived CDR1 and CDR2 are SGHDT and YYEEEE. The CDR3: CASSFTGQTYEQYF. Here the CDR3 DNA reads TGTGCCAGCAGCTTTACAGGGCAGACCTACGAGCAGTACTTC.

The chain uses TRBV6-4 and TRBJ2-1, with 10 bases aligning to TRBD2. Germline-derived CDR1 and CDR2 are MRHNA and SNTAGT. This CDR3 is 15 amino acids long. The V segment lost 3 bases and the J segment 6 bases; nucleotides outside the gene matches: 5. CDR3 in amino acids: CASSENSGGANEQFF. Here the CDR3 DNA reads TGTGCCAGCAGTGAAAACAGCGGGGGGGCCAATGAGCAGTTCTTC.

Turning to this clone: Compared with germline, one end of the junction differs, possibly owing to a read error. The rearrangement links TRBV29-1 to TRBJ2-7, with 10 bases fitting TRBD1. This CDR3 has 13 residues. Per the germline V gene, CDR1 is SQVTM and CDR2 is ANQGSEA. The chain's CDR3 is CSVEGTGEDEQYF. The CDR3 DNA is TGCAGCGTCGAAGGGACAGGGGAGGACGAGCAGTACTTC.

The chain couples TRBV5-4 to TRBJ2-1, with 10 bases matching TRBD2. Trimming at V came to 0 bases and at J to 5 bases, leaving 5 bases not matched to a gene. Germline CDR1 is SGHNT and CDR2 is YYREEE (reference sequence). The CDR3 sequence is 16 residues long. In nucleotides, the CDR3 is TGTGCCAGCAGCTTGGGGCTAGCGGGGGTCAACAATGAGCAGTTCTTC. Its protein product is CASSLGLAGVNNEQFF.

This chain links TRBV4-2 with TRBJ2-3; 13 nucleotides align to TRBD2. There are 16 residues in the CDR3. CDR1 and CDR2 from the germline V gene are LGHNA and YNFKEQ. V lost 4 bases and J lost 3; bases outside the gene matches: 4. The CDR3 loop reads CASSPGTSGVTDTQYF. The CDR3 DNA reads as TGTGCCAGCAGCCCCGGGACTAGCGGGGTAACAGATACGCAGTATTTT.

The chain joins TRBV14 to TRBJ2-1; 9 bases map to TRBD1. From germline, CDR1 is SGHDN and CDR2 FVKESK. There are 15 residues in the CDR3. V was pared by 5 bases and J by 2 bases, with 4 bases of the junction left unmatched. The CDR3 spells CASSWTGATYNEQFF. Written as DNA, the CDR3 is TGTGCCAGCAGCTGGACAGGGGCCACCTACAATGAGCAGTTCTTC.

This sequence joins TRBV19 and TRBJ2-1; weak D call: TRBD1 (5 bases). Germline CDR1 is LNHDA and CDR2 is SQIVND (reference sequence). Deletions cut 5 bases from V and 2 bases from J, with 13 bases between. This CDR3 comprises 15 residues. This CDR3 reads CASSVLGATYNEQFF. CDR3 sequence (DNA): TGTGCCAGTAGTGTCTTAGGGGCTACCTACAATGAGCAGTTCTTC.

The genes are TRBV28 and TRBJ1-5, with no clear D. The V and J ends lost 4 bases and 0 bases respectively, with 10 bases between them. Germline CDR1 and CDR2: MDHEN and SYDVKM. This CDR3 region has 15 residues. CDR3 sequence reads: CASSWRGYSNQPQHF. In nucleotides, the CDR3 is TGTGCCAGCAGTTGGCGGGGATATAGCAATCAGCCCCAGCATTTT.

The chain joins TRBV19 to TRBJ2-5; 12 bases line up with TRBD2. Germline V gene lookup returns CDR1 LNHDA and CDR2 SQIVND (reference sequence). V lost 9 bases to trimming and J lost 2 bases; unmatched junction nucleotides: 10. The CDR3 has 16 residues. The CDR3 DNA sequence: TGTGCCAGCACCGCTAGCGGGGGGGTCTCGCAAGAGACCCAGTACTTC. This gives the protein CASTASGGVSQETQYF. The whole variable domain, remainder taken from reference TRBV19 and TRBJ2-5, is DGGITQSPKYLFRKEGQNVTLSCEQNLNHDAMYWYRQDPGQGLRLIYYSQIVNDFQKGDIAEGYSVSREKKESFPLTVTSAQKNPTAFYLCASTASGGVSQETQYFGPGTRLLVL.

The rearrangement links TRBV6-6 to TRBJ2-2, with a possible D match to TRBD2 (5 bases). Trimming stripped 2 bases from V and 7 bases from J, with 8 bases between. This CDR3 contains 13 residues. Germline loops: CDR1 MNHNY, CDR2 SVGAGI (reference sequence). CDR3 region: CASSYKGSGELFF. In nucleotides, the CDR3 is TGTGCCAGCAGTTACAAAGGGAGCGGGGAGCTGTTTTTT.

The rearrangement links TRBV16 to TRBJ2-1, with D possibly matching TRBD2 (6 bases). The germline V gene has CDR1 KGHSY and CDR2 FQNENV. The CDR3 runs to 12 residues. Trimming took off 6 bases at V and 6 bases at J, with 9 bases between the two ends. CDR3: CASSRGINEQFF. The DNA of the CDR3 is TGTGCCAGCAGTCGCGGGATCAATGAGCAGTTCTTC.